A selection of T cell receptor beta chains follows, all from one sample in a study of T cells after yellow fever vaccination. TCRdb fed the 5' RACE reads into MiXCR, producing one record per CDR3 protein. The data contain roughly 500,000 distinct CDR3 sequences, approximately 21% of them singletons. The sequences come from PBMCs, collected 15 days after the yellow fever booster vaccination. Source of these receptors: a man younger than 40 who received the YFV17D yellow fever vaccine. The CDR3 runs from the conserved cysteine through the conserved F or W. A D gene is named only where the DNA matches it firmly. Some rows mark clone size as missing; the rest say once, few, many or name a class of expanded clone.

d_call,clone_size,v_call,j_call,cdr3_aa,cdr3_nt
TRBD2,-,TRBV10-3,TRBJ2-3,CAITGRASGSLDTQYF,TGTGCCATCACGGGGAGGGCTAGCGGATCTTTGGATACGCAGTATTTT
-,few,TRBV4-3,TRBJ1-1,CASSLQRYTEAFF,TGCGCCAGCAGCCTCCAGCGTTACACTGAAGCTTTCTTT
-,many,TRBV28,TRBJ2-7,CASWTDHSYEQYF,TGTGCCAGTTGGACAGACCACTCCTACGAGCAGTACTTC
-,many,TRBV9,TRBJ2-7,CASGPGNLPYEQYF,TGTGCCAGCGGCCCCGGCAACCTCCCCTACGAGCAGTACTTC
TRBD2,-,TRBV6-1,TRBJ2-2,CASSARLAGVTGELFF,TGTGCCAGCAGTGCCCGACTAGCGGGAGTCACCGGGGAGCTGTTTTTT
-,-,TRBV5-6,TRBJ1-5,CASSLGQVSQPQHF,TGTGCCAGCAGCTTGGGGCAGGTATCTCAGCCCCAGCATTTT
-,once,TRBV5-1,TRBJ2-7,CASSLGTASSYEQYF,TGCGCCAGCAGCTTGGGGACGGCGAGCTCCTACGAGCAGTACTTC
TRBD1,-,TRBV7-2,TRBJ2-3,CASSSKTGVADTQYF,TGTGCCAGCAGCTCCAAGACAGGGGTAGCAGATACGCAGTATTTT
TRBD1,few,TRBV7-9,TRBJ1-2,CASSLSLGQDYGYTF,TGTGCCAGCAGCTTGAGTCTCGGACAGGACTATGGCTACACCTTC
-,few,TRBV7-7,TRBJ2-1,CASSKNLVGTGRGGEQFF,TGTGCCAGCAGCAAAAACTTGGTAGGGACAGGGCGGGGGGGCGAGCAGTTCTTC
-,few,TRBV28,TRBJ1-5,CASSSGSRNQPQHF,TGTGCCAGCAGTTCAGGGTCTCGCAATCAGCCCCAGCATTTT
TRBD1,once,TRBV3-1,TRBJ1-4,CASSRDRKLFF,TGTGCCAGCAGCCGGGACAGGAAGTTGTTTTTT
TRBD2,-,TRBV18,TRBJ2-3,CASSPAGLADVGDTQYF,TGTGCCAGCTCACCAGCCGGCCTAGCGGATGTGGGAGATACGCAGTATTTT
-,-,TRBV6-5,TRBJ1-6,CASSYTRGSYNSPLHF,TGTGCCAGCAGTTACACGAGGGGCTCCTATAATTCACCCCTCCACTTT
TRBD1,many,TRBV20-1,TRBJ1-5,CSASGGQGIDNQPQHF,TGCAGTGCTAGTGGGGGACAGGGGATTGACAATCAGCCCCAGCATTTT
-,-,TRBV20-1,TRBJ2-7,CSARGSEVRVYEQYF,TGCAGTGCTAGAGGTAGCGAGGTACGAGTCTACGAGCAGTACTTC
-,-,TRBV20-1,TRBJ1-5,CSARAGAENQPQHF,TGCAGTGCCCGGGCCGGGGCGGAAAATCAGCCCCAGCATTTT
-,few,TRBV5-1,TRBJ2-3,CASNLGKSADTQYF,TGCGCCAGCAATTTAGGGAAAAGCGCAGATACGCAGTATTTT
-,-,TRBV7-2,TRBJ1-6,CASSLRQAVNSPLHF,TGTGCCAGCAGCTTACGGCAGGCAGTCAATTCACCCCTCCACTTT
-,-,TRBV5-1,TRBJ2-7,CASGRQDSYEQYF,TGCGCCAGCGGGAGGCAGGACTCCTACGAGCAGTACTTC
-,-,TRBV12-3/TRBV12-4,TRBJ2-1,CASGVTDEQFF,TGTGCCAGCGGGGTAACTGATGAGCAGTTCTTC
-,-,TRBV5-1,TRBJ1-6,CASSLEINSPLHF,TGCGCCAGCAGCTTAGAGATTAATTCACCCCTCCACTTT
TRBD2,-,TRBV5-1,TRBJ2-5,CASSLVSSGIETQYF,TGCGCCAGCAGCTTGGTGTCTAGCGGGATAGAGACCCAGTACTTC